This paragraph reports one T cell receptor beta chain. The target of this receptor is not known. No base-level quality is on record; no much larger clone is a single base apart. The CDR3 sequence holds 16 residues, the cysteine and phenylalanine included. CDR3 DNA only is kept here, 48 bases in frame from base 1. The V and J ends are trimmed by 5 bases and 3 bases, leaving 20 bases between them. This sample was included in a study of T-cell reconstitution after alpha-beta-depleted transplantation in children (dated by TCRdb to between 2015 and 2016). Turning to the overall study: The study quantitatively tracked T-cell immune reconstitution after TCRalphabeta/CD19-depleted allogeneic hematopoietic cell transplantation in children using TCR repertoire profiling.

The library was obtained by PCR. For sequencing, an Illumina HiSeq 2500 was employed. To normalize quantification of the TCRbeta repertoire, the TCR libraries were built with molecular barcoding that relied on unique molecular identifiers. Through fastp at Q25 and MiXCR, TCRdb rebuilt clones from the public reads, retaining in-frame beta chains. When rows share a CDR3 protein, they turn into one entry using the most common DNA and genes. For this sample the table gives a few hundred thousand distinct CDR3 sequences, of which around an eighth were detected only once. The ten largest clones take up around 5.8% of the sample.

Sequenced here: PBMCs from the stem cell graft donor, sampled from the stem cell graft. The TCR comes from a human donor who donated a stem cell graft to a child with combined immunodeficiency. Rearrangement joined TRBV12-3 or TRBV12-4 to TRBJ2-7; TRBD1 is a possible D gene, resting on 6 matching bases. The sequenced DNA: TGTGCCAGCAGTGCCCTCCCCGGGACAAACCTCTACGAGCAGTACTTC. The translation is CASSALPGTNLYEQYF.